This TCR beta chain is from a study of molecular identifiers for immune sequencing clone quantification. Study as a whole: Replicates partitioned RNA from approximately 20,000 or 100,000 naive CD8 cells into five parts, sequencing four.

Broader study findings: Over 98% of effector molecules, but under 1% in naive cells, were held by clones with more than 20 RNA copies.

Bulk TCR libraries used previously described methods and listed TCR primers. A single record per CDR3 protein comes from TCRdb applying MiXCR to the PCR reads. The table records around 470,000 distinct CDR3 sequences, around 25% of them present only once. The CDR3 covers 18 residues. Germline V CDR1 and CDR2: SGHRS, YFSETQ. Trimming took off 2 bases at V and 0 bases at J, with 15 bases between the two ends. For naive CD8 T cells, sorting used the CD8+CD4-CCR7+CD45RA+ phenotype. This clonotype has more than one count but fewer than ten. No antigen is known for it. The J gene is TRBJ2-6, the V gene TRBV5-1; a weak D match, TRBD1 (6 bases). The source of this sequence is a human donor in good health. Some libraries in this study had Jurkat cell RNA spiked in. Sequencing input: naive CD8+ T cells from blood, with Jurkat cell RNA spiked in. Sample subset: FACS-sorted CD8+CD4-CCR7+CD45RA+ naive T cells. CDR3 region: CASSLPTGVNSGANVLTF. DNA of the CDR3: TGCGCCAGCAGCTTACCGACAGGAGTGAACTCTGGGGCCAACGTCCTGACTTTC.